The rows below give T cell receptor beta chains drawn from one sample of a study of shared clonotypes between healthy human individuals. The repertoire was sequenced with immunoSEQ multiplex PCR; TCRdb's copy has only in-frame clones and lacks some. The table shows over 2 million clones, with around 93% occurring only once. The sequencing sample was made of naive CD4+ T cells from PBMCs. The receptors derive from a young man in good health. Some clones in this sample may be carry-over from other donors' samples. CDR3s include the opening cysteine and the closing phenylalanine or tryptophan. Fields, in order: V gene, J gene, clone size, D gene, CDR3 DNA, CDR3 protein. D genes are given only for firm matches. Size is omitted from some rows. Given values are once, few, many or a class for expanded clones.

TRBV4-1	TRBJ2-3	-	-	TGCGCCAGCAGCGAAGTCAACATGGATACGCAGTATTTT	CASSEVNMDTQYF
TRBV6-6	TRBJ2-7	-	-	TGTGCCAGCAGTTACTCAACTAGTGGCTCCTACGAGCAGTACTTC	CASSYSTSGSYEQYF
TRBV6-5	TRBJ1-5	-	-	TGTGCCAGCACCAAAAGGGGCCGAAATCAGCCCCAGCATTTT	CASTKRGRNQPQHF
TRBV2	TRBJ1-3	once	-	TGTGCCAGCAGTGTTAAGGAGAGCTCTGGAAACACCATATATTTT	CASSVKESSGNTIYF
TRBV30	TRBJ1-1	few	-	TGTGCCTGGAGTTATCAGGGGAACACTGAAGCTTTCTTT	CAWSYQGNTEAFF
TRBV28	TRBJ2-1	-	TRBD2	TGTGCCAGCAGTTTCAGGACTAGCGGAACAAACAATGAGCAGTTCTTC	CASSFRTSGTNNEQFF
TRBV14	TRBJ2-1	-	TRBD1	TGTGCCAGCCAAGGACAGGGGGCCTACAATGAGCAGTTCTTC	CASQGQGAYNEQFF
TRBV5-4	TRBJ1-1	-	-	TGTGCCAGCAGCACCCAACCCGACAGGAACACTGAAGCTTTCTTT	CASSTQPDRNTEAFF
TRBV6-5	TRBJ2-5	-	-	TGTGCCAGCAGTTCTCGTGGGACCCAGTACTTC	CASSSRGTQYF
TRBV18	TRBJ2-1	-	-	TGTGCCAGCTCACCACGTGATGAGCAGTTCTTC	CASSPRDEQFF
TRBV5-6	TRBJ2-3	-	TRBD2	TGTGCCAGCAGCCCAACTAGCGGGACCACAGATACGCAGTATTTT	CASSPTSGTTDTQYF
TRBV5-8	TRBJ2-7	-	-	TGTGCCAGCAGCGGCCTCACTGGAGGGCCTAACGAGCAGTACTTC	CASSGLTGGPNEQYF
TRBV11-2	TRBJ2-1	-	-	TGTGCCAGCAGCTACGACTGGCTCTCCTACAATGAGCAGTTCTTC	CASSYDWLSYNEQFF
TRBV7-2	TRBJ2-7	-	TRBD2	TGTGCCAGCAGCTCAGGACTAGCGGGAGACTACGAGCAGTACTTC	CASSSGLAGDYEQYF
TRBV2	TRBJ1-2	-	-	TGTGCCAGCAAATGGACAGAGAACTATGGCTACACCTTC	CASKWTENYGYTF
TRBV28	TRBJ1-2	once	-	TGTGCCAGCAGTTTAGGTGACAGGACCACTACTAAGGGCTACACCTTC	CASSLGDRTTTKGYTF
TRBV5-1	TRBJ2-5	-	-	TGCGCCAGCAGCGCAGTTAAAGAGACCCAGTACTTC	CASSAVKETQYF
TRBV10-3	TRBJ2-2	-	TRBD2	TGTGCCATCAGCGCAGTATACCCCGCACCGGGACTACAGAGCGGGGAGCTGTTTTTT	CAISAVYPAPGLQSGELFF
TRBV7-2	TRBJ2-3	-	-	TGTGCCAGCAGCTTCGGACAGGCGGGGACAGCAGATACGCAGTATTTT	CASSFGQAGTADTQYF
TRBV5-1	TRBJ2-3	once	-	TGCGCCAGCAGCTTGGGGGGCATCGGAGATACGCAGTATTTT	CASSLGGIGDTQYF
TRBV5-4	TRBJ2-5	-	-	TGTGCCAGCAGCCCTGGAAACGGGGAGACCCAGTACTTC	CASSPGNGETQYF
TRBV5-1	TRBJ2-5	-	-	TGCGCCAGCAGCTTGAGGCTCGCGGGCCAAGAGACCCAGTACTTC	CASSLRLAGQETQYF
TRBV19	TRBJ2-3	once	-	TGTGCCAGTAGTATAGTTAGCGCATCAGATACGCAGTATTTT	CASSIVSASDTQYF
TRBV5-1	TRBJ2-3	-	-	TGCGCCAGCAGCTCCCCGTCGGGCACAGATACGCAGTATTTT	CASSSPSGTDTQYF
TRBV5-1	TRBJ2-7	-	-	TGCGCCAGCAGCTTGGGGGAGATCTACGAGCAGTACTTC	CASSLGEIYEQYF
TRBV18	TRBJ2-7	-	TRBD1	TGTGCCAGCTCACGCCGGGGGGACAGGGATCCCTACGAGCAGTACTTC	CASSRRGDRDPYEQYF
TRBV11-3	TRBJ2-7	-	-	TGTGCCAGCAGCCACAGGACCAACTACGAGCAGTACTTC	CASSHRTNYEQYF
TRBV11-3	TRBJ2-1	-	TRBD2	TGTGCCAGCAGCTCGCATCGGACTAGCGGGGCATACAATGAGCAGTTCTTC	CASSSHRTSGAYNEQFF
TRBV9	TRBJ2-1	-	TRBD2	TGTGCCAGCAGCCTTACCACTAGCGGAGGATACAATGAGCAGTTCTTC	CASSLTTSGGYNEQFF
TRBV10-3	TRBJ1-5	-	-	TGTGCCACCTGCCCAGATAGCAATCAGCCCCAGCATTTT	CATCPDSNQPQHF
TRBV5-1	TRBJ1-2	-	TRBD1	TGCGCCAGCAGCTTGCGGACAGGGGCTCCTAACTATGGCTACACCTTC	CASSLRTGAPNYGYTF
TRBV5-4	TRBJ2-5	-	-	TGTGCCAGCAGCTTGGGCCCAGGAGGGGAGACCCAGTACTTC	CASSLGPGGETQYF
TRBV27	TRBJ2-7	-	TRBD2	TGTGCCAGCAGTTTAACGCCGGGGAGGGACGCCTACGAGCAGTACTTC	CASSLTPGRDAYEQYF
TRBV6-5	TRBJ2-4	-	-	TGTGCCAGCAGTTACACCTCCGCGGGGATTCAGTACTTC	CASSYTSAGIQYF
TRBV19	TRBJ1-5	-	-	TGTGCCAGTTCGGACGGGTATAGCAATCAGCCCCAGCATTTT	CASSDGYSNQPQHF
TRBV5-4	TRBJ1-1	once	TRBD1	TGTGCCAGCAGCCCGAGGCTAGACAGGGGGCTCACTGAAGCTTTCTTT	CASSPRLDRGLTEAFF
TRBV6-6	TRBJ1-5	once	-	TGTGCCAGCAGTTACGGGCGGCAGCCTAACAATCAGCCCCAGCATTTT	CASSYGRQPNNQPQHF
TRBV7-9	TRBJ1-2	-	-	TGTGCCAGCAGCTTATCAAGGGGAGATGGCTACACCTTC	CASSLSRGDGYTF
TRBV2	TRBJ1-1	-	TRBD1	TGTGCCAGCAGCTCCACAGGGGCCGACACTGAAGCTTTCTTT	CASSSTGADTEAFF
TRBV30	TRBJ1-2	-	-	TGTGCCTTAGCGAGAGGGATTGGCTATGGCTACACCTTC	CALARGIGYGYTF
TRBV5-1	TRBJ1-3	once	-	TGCGCCAGCAGCCTGACGGTCTCTGGAAACACCATATATTTT	CASSLTVSGNTIYF
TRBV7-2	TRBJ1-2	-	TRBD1	TGTGCCAGCAGCGAGCAGACGGGACAGGGAGGCTACACCTTC	CASSEQTGQGGYTF
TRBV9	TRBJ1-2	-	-	TGTGCCAGCAGCGTCCAGGGCTATGGCTACACCTTC	CASSVQGYGYTF
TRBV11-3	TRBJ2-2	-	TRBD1	TGTGCCAGCAGCTTAGGGACAGGGCGGGGAAACACCGGGGAGCTGTTTTTT	CASSLGTGRGNTGELFF
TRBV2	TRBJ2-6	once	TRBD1	TGTGCCAGCAGGGAGACAGGGGAAGGGGCCAACGTCCTGACTTTC	CASRETGEGANVLTF
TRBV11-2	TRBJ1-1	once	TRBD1	TGTGCCAGCAGCCCAGGGACAGGGGGCAGTAAGGGCATCGACACTGAAGCTTTCTTT	CASSPGTGGSKGIDTEAFF
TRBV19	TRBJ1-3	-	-	TGTGCCAGTAGTTTAATGACCGCCGGAAACACCATATATTTT	CASSLMTAGNTIYF
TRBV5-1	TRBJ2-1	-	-	TGCGCCAGCACCCGGGACGGATCCTACAATGAGCAGTTCTTC	CASTRDGSYNEQFF